Here is one T cell receptor (beta chain) with its context. The count of this clone is one. Its antigen remains unidentified. Base qualities are missing; no much larger clone stands one base away. This specimen's treatment or condition label, per the study, means: roughly 20 received Ad26.COV2.S at low or high dose, single or two shots; a few received placebo; per-sample allocation not given. For vaccine and placebo recipients, repertoires were sequenced using samples collected on day 63 after the first injection. Cohort 1b enrolled about two dozen adults aged 18-55 years at a single site in Boston, USA, between 29 July and 7 August 2020. Ad26.COV2.S consisted of a replication-incompetent adenovirus type 26 vector by which a prefusion-stabilized SARS-CoV-2 spike protein from the original Wuhan strain was expressed. TCRbeta CDR3 regions were sequenced with the immunoSEQ Assay. After extraction, genomic DNA underwent amplification by bias-controlled multiplex PCR, followed by high-throughput sequencing. The source study handled its data this way. To quantify the absolute abundance of each unique TCRbeta CDR3 region, sequences were collapsed and filtered. T cell fraction was estimated by normalizing TCRbeta template counts to usable DNA, which was measured by amplifying reference genes present in all nucleated cells. Repertoire TCRs were annotated as SARS-CoV-2-specific by exact matching of V gene, CDR3 amino acid sequence and J gene to a known reactive TCR set. The reference SARS-CoV-2 TCR set was derived from MIRA and filtered for enrichment in COVID-19-positive ImmuneCODE repertoires, a step that removed public or cross-reactive TCRs. Using the MIRA antigens, annotated TCRs were further analysed by specific ORF or by position within an ORF. Breadth was defined as annotated unique rearrangements over total unique productive rearrangements; depth was the summed frequency of those rearrangements. Two-sided Wilcoxon rank-sum tests were applied when comparing TCR breadth between groups. TCRdb limited this immuneACCESS table to in-frame rearrangements with V and J called. A share of clones is missing; checked studies link under half to unresolved V genes, and the rest is unexplained. D and trimming come from the DNA, and the V and J calls and clone size come from that table. The sample profile shows a few hundred thousand clones; about 83% of them were found once. Jointly, the top ten make up around 7.3% of the sample.

The data belong to a study of Ad26.COV2.S vaccination and SARS-CoV-2 variants listed by TCRdb under 2021. A note on the overall study: Donors in the vaccine arm were drawn from COV1001, a phase I-IIa trial of Ad26.COV2.S in healthy adults that was multicentre, randomized, double-blind and placebo-controlled. Dosing of Ad26.COV2.S was intramuscular, at either 5x10^10 or 1x10^11 viral particles, delivered as one shot or as two shots spaced 56 days apart. Sequencing of the TCRbeta repertoire served to evaluate the specificity and breadth of SARS-CoV-2-reactive T cell receptors following Ad26.COV2.S vaccination. The TCR-sequenced set comprised about 30 samples: some 19 Ad26.COV2.S vaccine recipients, 5 placebo recipients and 8 SARS-CoV-2 convalescent individuals. Trial participants were randomized into five groups of five: low-dose or high-dose Ad26.COV2.S given once or twice, or placebo on both occasions. Investigators did not know the trial group allocation while performing experiments and assessing outcomes. Paper-wide results and their limitations: The authors noted that the TCR breadth and depth analyses may have underestimated total T cell responses. After vaccination, substantial breadth of spike-specific CD8+ and CD4+ T cell responses was reported. The study was not powered to compare responses between vaccine doses or regimens. Vaccine and placebo recipients had comparable non-spike TCR breadth, which fits with the vaccine containing only spike. Ad26.COV2.S recipients had higher spike-specific TCR breadth than placebo recipients (P = 0.0014).

The junction carries 7 bases between V and J, which are trimmed by 3 bases and 4 bases respectively. Including the terminal cysteine and phenylalanine, the CDR3 comprises 13 residues. This entry keeps only the CDR3 DNA: 39 bases, framed from base 1. CDR1 and CDR2 are drawn from the germline V gene: SGHNT, YENEEA. The clonotype comes from a person between 18 and 65 years old who received the Ad26.COV2.S COVID-19 vaccine or a placebo. This specimen was peripheral blood, taken in a trial of Ad26.COV2.S vaccine versus placebo. The sequence is built from TRBV11-3 and TRBJ2-1, with an unclear D gene assignment. The CDR3 region has the sequence CASSFTPYNEQFF. The bases are TGTGCCAGCAGCTTTACCCCTTACAATGAGCAGTTCTTC.